The 25 T cell receptor beta chains below come from one sample, sequenced in a study of blood T cell repertoires in COVID-19. TCRdb's copy holds only in-frame clones and misses some; the assay was immunoSEQ multiplex PCR. Among 140,000 or so clones listed, 85% to 90% were seen once. Specimen: peripheral blood. The receptors originated from a woman at least 80 years old with acute or convalescent COVID-19.

This clone was seen a single time. CDR3 amino acids: CASYDLQGSGNTIYF. CDR3 DNA: TGTGCCAGTTACGATCTGCAGGGGTCTGGAAACACCATATATTTT. V usage is TRBV19 and J usage is TRBJ1-3, with D perhaps matching TRBD1 (6 bases). Germline-derived CDR1 and CDR2 are LNHDA and SQIVND (reference sequence). The CDR3 is 15 residues long. Trimming removed 8 bases from V and 1 base from J, with 15 bases in between. Together with reference TRBV19 and TRBJ1-3, the CDR3 gives the full variable domain: DGGITQSPKYLFRKEGQNVTLSCEQNLNHDAMYWYRQDPGQGLRLIYYSQIVNDFQKGDIAEGYSVSREKKESFPLTVTSAQKNPTAFYLCASYDLQGSGNTIYFGEGSWLTVV.

This rearrangement joins TRBV5-1 to TRBJ2-3, with D tentatively TRBD2 (6 bases). V was clipped by 0 bases and J by 2 bases, with 7 bases between them. This CDR3 spans 14 amino acids. The germline V gene encodes CDR1 SGHRS and CDR2 YFSETQ. The CDR3, as DNA: TGCGCCAGCAGCTTGGGGACTACCACAGATACGCAGTATTTT. Its protein is CASSLGTTTDTQYF. Looking up the rest from reference TRBV5-1 and TRBJ2-3 gives the full variable domain: KAGVTQTPRYLIKTRGQQVTLSCSPISGHRSVSWYQQTPGQGLQFLFEYFSETQRNKGNFPGRFSGRQFSNSRSEMNVSTLELGDSALYLCASSLGTTTDTQYFGPGTRLTVL.

The chain couples TRBV7-3 to TRBJ2-3; 7 bases fit TRBD2. The V segment lost 4 bases and the J segment 2 bases; nucleotides outside the gene matches: 9. Germline CDR1 and CDR2: SGHTA and FQGTGA. CDR3 length: 16 amino acids. CDR3: CASSSQGAGVTDTQYF. CDR3 bases: TGTGCCAGCAGCTCCCAAGGGGCGGGGGTCACAGATACGCAGTATTTT.

This chain links TRBV5-1 with TRBJ2-1; TRBD1 matches at 7 bases. In germline, CDR1 is SGHRS, CDR2 YFSETQ. V dropped 1 base and J dropped 5; count of bases not matched to a gene: 6. CDR3 size: 15 residues. CDR3 sequence: CASSLIDRVNNEQFF. The CDR3 coding sequence is TGCGCCAGCAGCTTGATCGACAGGGTCAACAATGAGCAGTTCTTC.

The V gene is TRBV6-5, the J gene TRBJ1-2; maybe TRBD1 (6 bases). V was shortened by 6 bases and J by 4 bases, with 15 bases between the two germline ends. This CDR3 spans 14 amino acids. Germline CDR1 MNHEY, CDR2 SVGAGI. Here the CDR3 reads CASSVQGMLYGYTF. In nucleotides, the CDR3 is TGTGCCAGCAGCGTGCAGGGGATGCTCTATGGCTACACCTTC.

The chain uses TRBV28 and TRBJ1-4; 8 bases fit TRBD1. The CDR3 has 14 amino acids. The germline gives CDR1 MDHEN, CDR2 SYDVKM. With 6 bases clipped from V and 8 bases from J, the junction kept 8 bases outside the gene matches. CDR3 residues: CASRRQGWKEKLFF. For the CDR3, the DNA is TGTGCCAGCAGAAGACAGGGGTGGAAAGAAAAACTGTTTTTT.

This rearrangement joins TRBV12-5 to TRBJ1-4; D gene uncertain. CDR1 and CDR2 from the germline V gene are LGHNT and FRNRAP. This CDR3 comprises 13 residues. Between the trimmed V and J ends, which lost 3 bases and 7 bases, there was a span of 9 bases. The CDR3 DNA reads as TGTGCTAGTGGTTTACCTGAGGGTGAAAAACTGTTTTTT. Protein product: CASGLPEGEKLFF.

The CDR3 DNA sequence: TGTGCCAGCAGCCCCCGGGACATCTACTATGGCTACACCTTC. Protein: CASSPRDIYYGYTF. The chain recombines TRBV3-1 (or the pseudogene TRBV3-2) with TRBJ1-2; perhaps TRBD1 as D (6 bases). Looked up from germline, CDR1 is LGHDT and CDR2 is YNNKEL (reference sequence). The CDR3 spans 14 residues. V shed 4 bases and J shed 3 bases, with 12 bases lying between them.

This clone was recorded once. The chain combines TRBV3-1 (or the pseudogene TRBV3-2) with TRBJ1-1; TRBD1 matches 8 bases. The CDR3 sequence is 14 residues long. V trimming: 3 bases; J trimming: 6 bases; junction bases outside the gene matches: 6. Germline V gives CDR1 LGHDT, CDR2 YNNKEL (reference sequence). The CDR3 region has the DNA TGTGCCAGCAGCCAGCCCGGACAGGGTTCTGAAGCTTTCTTT. This encodes CASSQPGQGSEAFF.

J is TRBJ2-3 and V is TRBV12-3 or TRBV12-4; no reliable D call. This CDR3 has 13 residues. V was clipped by 6 bases and J by 4 bases, with 11 bases between them. CDR3 in DNA: TGTGCCAGCAGAGCAAATGGTCCAGATACGCAGTATTTT. Its translation: CASRANGPDTQYF.

The chain is built from TRBV3-1 (or the pseudogene TRBV3-2) and TRBJ2-1, with 11 bases aligning to TRBD2. With 0 bases clipped from V and 0 bases from J, the junction kept 16 bases outside the gene matches. Germline loops: CDR1 LGHDT, CDR2 YNNKEL (reference sequence). This CDR3 region has 22 residues. CDR3 region: CASSQDELAGVIRYSSYNEQFF. As DNA, the CDR3 is TGTGCCAGCAGCCAAGATGAACTAGCGGGAGTTATCAGATATAGCTCCTACAATGAGCAGTTCTTC.

The chain couples TRBV2 to TRBJ1-1; D uncertain. CDR3 length: 14 residues. Germline V gives CDR1 SNHLY, CDR2 FYNNEI. Trimming left V 4 bases short and J 5 bases short, with 14 bases between. Here the CDR3 DNA reads TGTGCCAGCAGTGCGTCCGGCGGTCGGACTGAAGCTTTCTTT. Translated, it gives CASSASGGRTEAFF.

Only a few counts were recorded for this clone. Other nucleotide sequences from this sample produce the same CDR3. The gene calls are TRBV11-1 and TRBJ2-7, with no clear D. CDR1 is SGHAT and CDR2 is FQDESV in the germline V gene (reference sequence). The ends were cut back, 2 bases at V and 2 bases at J, with 7 bases in the middle. CDR3 length equals 13 residues. CDR3 DNA sequence: TGTGCCAGCAGCTTAAACAGAGCCTACGAGCAGTACTTC. Protein product: CASSLNRAYEQYF.

This clone was detected once. J is TRBJ2-3 and V is TRBV7-3; D not resolved. CDR1 SGHTA and CDR2 FQGTGA come from the germline V gene. The V end lost 2 bases, the J end lost 2 bases, and 8 bases lay between the germline ends. The CDR3 covers 14 residues. CDR3 protein: CASSLGTSTDTQYF. The CDR3 nucleotides read TGTGCCAGCAGCTTAGGCACCTCCACAGATACGCAGTATTTT.

The chain joins TRBV2 to TRBJ2-3; D might be TRBD1 (7 bases). Germline V gene data show CDR1 as SNHLY and CDR2 as FYNNEI. This CDR3 is 16 amino acids long. V was cut by 5 bases and J by 0 bases, with 15 bases left in between. CDR3 amino acids: CASSYIQGTSTDTQYF. The CDR3 bases are TGTGCCAGCAGTTACATACAGGGGACTAGCACAGATACGCAGTATTTT.

J is TRBJ1-1 and V is TRBV11-2; tentative D call: TRBD1 (6 bases). The ends were cut back, 3 bases at V and 3 bases at J, with 11 bases in the middle. The CDR3 contains 14 residues. Germline loops: CDR1 SGHAT, CDR2 FQNNGV. This CDR3 reads CASSFSGADTEAFF. CDR3 DNA: TGTGCCAGCAGCTTCTCAGGGGCGGACACTGAAGCTTTCTTT.

The chain employs TRBV5-4 and TRBJ2-2; the D gene is possibly TRBD1 (6 bases). The CDR3 totals 16 residues. Trimming stripped 0 bases from V and 6 bases from J, with 15 bases between. Germline values: CDR1 SGHNT, CDR2 YYREEE (reference sequence). The CDR3 DNA reads as TGTGCCAGCAGCTTGGGACAGGACCGAACCCCCGGGGAGCTGTTTTTT. This gives the protein CASSLGQDRTPGELFF. Variable domain in full (rest from reference TRBV5-4 and TRBJ2-2): ETGVTQSPTHLIKTRGQQVTLRCSSQSGHNTVSWYQQALGQGPQFIFQYYREEENGRGNFPPRFSGLQFPNYSSELNVNALELDDSALYLCASSLGQDRTPGELFFGEGSRLTVL.

In its sample, this clone was seen once. The chain employs TRBV4-1 and TRBJ2-7; TRBD2 matches 7 bases. Germline V gene lookup returns CDR1 MGHRA and CDR2 YSYEKL. The CDR3 contains 16 residues. V lost 4 bases and J lost 4; bases outside the gene matches: 13. CDR3 sequence (DNA): TGCGCCAGCAGCCGCGGTCCTGGGTCCGGGGGGTACGAGCAGTACTTC. Amino acid sequence: CASSRGPGSGGYEQYF.

The rearrangement links TRBV6-5 to TRBJ2-3; TRBD2 matches at 7 bases. The germline CDR1 and CDR2 sequences are MNHEY and SVGAGI. The length of the CDR3 is 14 residues. V dropped 5 bases and J dropped 6; count of bases not matched to a gene: 8. CDR3 sequence: CASSTGGFRDTQYF. DNA for the CDR3: TGTGCCAGCAGTACGGGGGGATTTAGGGATACGCAGTATTTT.

V and J are TRBV25-1 and TRBJ1-4; no clear D. Germline V gives CDR1 MGHDK, CDR2 SYGVNS. CDR3 length: 15 residues. The ends were cut back, 4 bases at V and 5 bases at J, with 14 bases in the middle. This chain's CDR3 is CASSGRGGPNEKLFF. CDR3 nucleotides: TGTGCCAGCAGTGGCCGGGGAGGGCCAAATGAAAAACTGTTTTTT.

This clone is a singleton in its sample. V usage is TRBV29-1 and J usage is TRBJ2-4, with 10 bases lining up with TRBD1. The V gene's germline CDR1 is SQVTM and CDR2 ANQGSEA. The V segment lost 3 bases and the J segment 5 bases; nucleotides outside the gene matches: 4. The CDR3 extends over 14 amino acids. CDR3 nucleotides: TGCAGCGTTGATGTAGGACAGGGGGAAAACATTCAGTACTTC. It translates to CSVDVGQGENIQYF.

The chain combines TRBV6-1 with TRBJ1-3, with D perhaps matching TRBD1 (6 bases). CDR1 and CDR2 (germline): MNHNS, SASEGT. There are 15 residues in the CDR3. Between the trimmed V and J ends, which lost 2 bases and 5 bases, there was a span of 13 bases. CDR3 amino acids: CASSETDRKRNTIYF. In DNA form, the CDR3 reads TGTGCCAGCAGTGAAACGGACAGAAAAAGAAACACCATATATTTT.

This sequence joins TRBV4-2 and TRBJ1-4, with D possibly matching TRBD1 (6 bases). The germline CDR1 and CDR2 sequences are LGHNA and YNFKEQ. The CDR3 sequence is 17 residues long. The ends were cut back, 0 bases at V and 6 bases at J, with 17 bases in the middle. CDR3 coding DNA: TGTGCCAGCAGCCAAGATGCTCGGGGGGCGGTCGATGAAAAACTGTTTTTT. Its translation is CASSQDARGAVDEKLFF.

The rearrangement links TRBV7-2 to TRBJ1-2, with 9 bases that match TRBD1. This CDR3 has 15 amino acids. J gave up 4 bases and V 4 bases, and 7 bases lay outside the gene matches. Germline V lookup: CDR1 SGHTA, CDR2 FQGNSA. CDR3 in amino acids: CASSSQQGAGYGYTF. The CDR3 DNA sequence: TGTGCCAGCAGCTCACAACAGGGGGCAGGCTATGGCTACACCTTC. The whole variable domain, filled in from reference TRBV7-2 and TRBJ1-2, reads GAGVSQSPSNKVTEKGKDVELRCDPISGHTALYWYRQSLGQGLEFLIYFQGNSAPDKSGLPSDRFSAERTGGSVSTLTIQRTQQEDSAVYLCASSSQQGAGYGYTFGSGTRLTVV.

With respect to this clone: One end of the junction fails to match germline, which may point to a read error. The chain combines TRBV9 with TRBJ1-3, with 7 bases that match TRBD1. The CDR3 sequence is 14 residues long. The V gene's germline CDR1 is SGDLS and CDR2 YYNGEE. Here the CDR3 reads CASSEQGSGNTIYF. In DNA, the CDR3 is TGTGCCAGCAGCGAACAGGGGTCTGGCAACACCATATATTTT.